The 32 T cell receptor beta chains given below trace back to one sample, sequenced in a study of cytomegalovirus exposure and HLA in healthy donors (TCRdb year 2017). Libraries were prepared through the immunoSEQ multiplex PCR assay. A mixture of 60 forward primers for TCR Vbeta segments and 13 reverse primers for TCR Jbeta segments was used in the multiplex PCR. The table was pulled from immuneACCESS by TCRdb, which kept in-frame rearrangements only. Such tables lose some clones; where checked, under half of the loss comes from unresolved V genes, and the rest has no known cause. This sample is represented by 94,000 or so clones; just over 70% of them were singletons. Of the sample, approximately 7.8% is held by the ten largest clones. Sequencing used PBMCs. These TCRs come from a man in his 60s in good health and CMV-seronegative.

This clone was found a few times. J is TRBJ2-5 and V is TRBV5-1; TRBD2 matches 7 bases. CDR1 and CDR2 (germline): SGHRS, YFSETQ. Unmatched junction bases numbered 5, after V lost 3 bases and J lost 3 bases. The CDR3 has 14 residues. CDR3 protein: CASSWAGEEETQYF. The CDR3 region has the DNA TGCGCCAGCAGCTGGGCGGGGGAGGAAGAGACCCAGTACTTC.

This clone was detected a few times. CDR3 sequence: CASSLQEGYNNQPQHF. The CDR3 DNA is TGTGCCAGCAGCCTTCAGGAGGGGTATAACAATCAGCCCCAGCATTTT. This chain connects TRBV7-8 to TRBJ1-5; a weak D match, TRBD1 (5 bases). Germline V gene data show CDR1 as SGHVS and CDR2 as FQNEAQ. V dropped 5 bases and J dropped 3 bases, with 17 bases sitting between them. The CDR3 is 16 amino acids.

CDR3 sequence: CASSSGGVGSYNEQFF. The CDR3 DNA reads TGTGCCAGCAGTTCTGGAGGGGTAGGCTCCTACAATGAGCAGTTCTTC. The genes are TRBV28 and TRBJ2-1; possibly TRBD2 for D (6 bases). V was cut by 4 bases and J by 0 bases, with 13 bases left in between. The CDR3 totals 16 residues. CDR1 is MDHEN and CDR2 is SYDVKM in the germline V gene.

This clone has only a few counts. The chain couples TRBV20-1 to TRBJ2-7; 8 bases map to TRBD2. Germline V gene data show CDR1 as DFQATT and CDR2 as SNEGSKA (reference sequence). The J segment lost 6 bases and the V segment lost 5 bases, leaving 3 bases of the junction unmatched. The CDR3 is 11 amino acids. The CDR3 DNA follows: TGCAGTGCTGGGACTAGACCCGAGCAGTACTTC. Translation: CSAGTRPEQYF.

This chain links TRBV10-3 with TRBJ2-2; D gene unclear. CDR1 ENHRY and CDR2 SYGVKD come from the germline V gene. This CDR3 contains 12 residues. The V gene lost 9 bases and the J gene lost 4 bases, with 9 bases spanning the gap. The DNA for the CDR3 is TGTGCCATGGCTCCTTCCACCGGGGAGCTGTTTTTT. It yields the protein CAMAPSTGELFF.

The table lists this clone with a few counts. The chain recombines TRBV5-1 with TRBJ2-3, with TRBD2 as a possible D gene (5 bases). There are 11 residues in the CDR3. V was cut by 5 bases and J by 5 bases, with 6 bases left in between. Germline CDR1 SGHRS, CDR2 YFSETQ. As DNA, the CDR3 is TGCGCCAGCAGAAGCGGAGATACGCAGTATTTT. Residues: CASRSGDTQYF.

The table lists this clone with a count of one. J is TRBJ2-2 and V is TRBV4-1, with TRBD1 as a possible D gene (6 bases). Germline values: CDR1 MGHRA, CDR2 YSYEKL. This CDR3 has 16 amino acids. The germline V and J ends were trimmed by 2 bases and 0 bases, with 10 bases remaining between them. The CDR3 bases are TGCGCCAGCAGCCAAAGTGGGACACCGAACACCGGGGAGCTGTTTTTT. Residues: CASSQSGTPNTGELFF.

In this sample, this clone turned up a few times. The chain couples TRBV7-6 to TRBJ2-5; D perhaps matches TRBD2 (6 bases). V gave up 3 bases and J gave up 5 bases, with 13 bases separating them. Germline values: CDR1 SGHVS, CDR2 FNYEAQ. The CDR3 is made up of 14 amino acids. The CDR3 region has the DNA TGTGCCAGCAGCTTTTCCGGGAGTGGGGAGACCCAGTACTTC. Translated, it gives CASSFSGSGETQYF.

This clone was observed a few times. V is TRBV19 and J is TRBJ2-5; 8 nucleotides align to TRBD2. The V segment lost 6 bases and the J segment 6 bases; nucleotides outside the gene matches: 6. The CDR3 sequence is 13 residues long. Germline V gives CDR1 LNHDA, CDR2 SQIVND (reference sequence). CDR3 sequence (DNA): TGTGCCAGTAGCGGGGGGGTTTCGCAGACCCAGTACTTC. Its translation: CASSGGVSQTQYF.

J is TRBJ2-5 and V is TRBV6-5; D possibly corresponds to TRBD1 (5 bases). The CDR3 runs 14 residues. Looked up from germline, CDR1 is MNHEY and CDR2 is SVGAGI. Trimming took off 2 bases at V and 2 bases at J, with 9 bases between the two ends. CDR3 coding DNA: TGTGCCAGCAGTTACCCAGGGATGCAAGAGACCCAGTACTTC. It translates to CASSYPGMQETQYF.

The chain links TRBV28 to TRBJ2-1; perhaps TRBD2 as D (6 bases). There are 13 residues in the CDR3. Germline assignment: CDR1 MDHEN and CDR2 SYDVKM. The V end lost 5 bases, the J end lost 8 bases, and 13 bases lay between the germline ends. The DNA for the CDR3 is TGTGCCAGCAGTCTCAGCCGGGAGTATGAGCAGTTCTTC. It yields the protein CASSLSREYEQFF.

This CDR3 reads CASSLGQGVGIGGYTF. CDR3 DNA: TGCGCCAGCAGCTTAGGACAGGGAGTAGGTATTGGTGGCTACACCTTC. The chain links TRBV5-1 to TRBJ1-2; TRBD1 aligns across 8 bases. The germline V gene encodes CDR1 SGHRS and CDR2 YFSETQ. The ends lost 2 bases at V and 7 bases at J; junction bases unmatched: 13. The CDR3 totals 16 residues.

This clone came up a few times. The chain is built from TRBV10-2 and TRBJ1-1; 8 bases line up with TRBD1. The CDR3 sequence is 14 residues long. Germline CDR1 reads WSHSY; CDR2 reads SAAADI. V shed 5 bases, J shed 7 bases, and the junction held 9 bases outside the gene matches. Here the CDR3 reads CASSNLDRVNEAFF. The DNA for the CDR3 is TGCGCCAGCAGTAACCTGGACAGGGTTAATGAAGCTTTCTTT.

The chain has TRBV9 and TRBJ2-2, with D hard to call. Germline V lookup: CDR1 SGDLS, CDR2 YYNGEE. This CDR3 region has 13 residues. V was trimmed by 0 bases and J by 6 bases, leaving 6 bases between them. CDR3 nucleotide sequence: TGTGCCAGCAGCGTAGCGGCGGCCGGGGAGCTGTTTTTT. The encoded protein is CASSVAAAGELFF.

The V gene is TRBV7-9, the J gene TRBJ2-6, with TRBD2 as a possible D gene (6 bases). CDR1 is SEHNR, CDR2 FQNEAQ, per germline (reference sequence). The CDR3 sequence is 19 residues long. V lost 5 bases, J lost 4 bases, and 24 bases lay in between. The CDR3 sequence is CASSLLRDSFRRGANVLTF. The CDR3 nucleotides are TGTGCCAGCAGCCTATTACGGGACTCCTTTAGGCGGGGGGCCAACGTCCTGACTTTC.

The V and J genes are TRBV5-1 and TRBJ2-2, with TRBD1 matching over 7 bases. V gave up 0 bases and J gave up 0 bases; unmatched junction bases: 11. This CDR3 region has 19 residues. The V gene's germline CDR1 is SGHRS and CDR2 YFSETQ. Written as DNA, the CDR3 is TGCGCCAGCAGCTTGGCCCCCGAGAGACAGGGCACGAACACCGGGGAGCTGTTTTTT. Encoded protein: CASSLAPERQGTNTGELFF.

The rearrangement links TRBV5-4 to TRBJ1-1; D gene uncertain. This CDR3 is built from 13 residues. Germline CDR1 reads SGHNT; CDR2 reads YYREEE (reference sequence). The V end lost 0 bases, the J end lost 1 base, and 4 bases lay between the germline ends. CDR3 residues: CASSLAGNTEAFF. The DNA of the CDR3 is TGTGCCAGCAGCTTGGCGGGGAACACTGAAGCTTTCTTT. The variable domain in full, completed from reference TRBV5-4 and TRBJ1-1, reads ETGVTQSPTHLIKTRGQQVTLRCSSQSGHNTVSWYQQALGQGPQFIFQYYREEENGRGNFPPRFSGLQFPNYSSELNVNALELDDSALYLCASSLAGNTEAFFGQGTRLTVV.

The rearrangement links TRBV6-1 to TRBJ1-2; TRBD1 is a possible D gene (6 bases). The V gene lost 3 bases and the J gene lost 8 bases, with 16 bases spanning the gap. The CDR3 is made up of 14 amino acids. CDR1 is MNHNS and CDR2 is SASEGT in the germline V gene. This chain's CDR3 is CASSDIGGPSGYTF. For the CDR3, the DNA is TGTGCCAGCAGTGATATCGGGGGGCCCTCGGGCTACACCTTC.

The chain joins TRBV10-1 to TRBJ1-2; 8 bases are a match to TRBD1. This CDR3 has 14 amino acids. Germline V gene sequence: CDR1 WNHNN, CDR2 SYGVQD (reference sequence). V shed 4 bases, J shed 4 bases, and the junction held 5 bases outside the gene matches. The CDR3 here is CASSATRGPYGYTF. CDR3 in DNA: TGCGCCAGCAGTGCGACCAGGGGGCCCTATGGCTACACCTTC.

The chain couples TRBV11-2 to TRBJ2-3; weak D call: TRBD2 (5 bases). Germline V gene data show CDR1 as SGHAT and CDR2 as FQNNGV. The V gene lost 0 bases and the J gene lost 1 base, with 5 bases spanning the gap. CDR3 length equals 14 residues. CDR3 sequence: CASSLERGTDTQYF. CDR3 sequence (DNA): TGTGCCAGCAGCTTAGAGCGGGGCACAGATACGCAGTATTTT.

V is TRBV7-2 and J is TRBJ2-5; D ambiguous. Per germline, CDR1 SGHTA and CDR2 FQGNSA. V lost 4 bases and J 2 bases, leaving 8 bases between the germline ends. The CDR3 length is 13 residues. CDR3 nucleotide sequence: TGTGCCAGCAGCTCCCCGGTACAAGAGACCCAGTACTTC. Residues: CASSSPVQETQYF.

The rearrangement uses TRBV19 and TRBJ2-7; 9 bases line up with TRBD1. The CDR3 is made up of 14 amino acids. Germline V gene sequence: CDR1 LNHDA, CDR2 SQIVND (reference sequence). Unmatched junction bases numbered 6, after V lost 5 bases and J lost 4 bases. The chain's CDR3 is CASSVTGGSYEQYF. The CDR3 region has the DNA TGTGCCAGTAGTGTGACAGGGGGATCGTACGAGCAGTACTTC.

V and J are TRBV28 and TRBJ1-1; 9 bases agree with TRBD1. Germline V gives CDR1 MDHEN, CDR2 SYDVKM. J was trimmed by 2 bases and V by 6 bases; bases with no gene match: 4. This CDR3 is built from 14 residues. The CDR3 spells CASRGTGPNTEAFF. As DNA, the CDR3 is TGTGCCAGCAGGGGGACAGGGCCTAACACTGAAGCTTTCTTT.

The chain carries TRBV6-5 and TRBJ2-7; 8 nucleotides line up with TRBD2. CDR3 length equals 16 residues. CDR1 is MNHEY, CDR2 SVGAGI, per germline. V was clipped by 3 bases and J by 2 bases; unmatched bases: 9. In DNA form, the CDR3 reads TGTGCCAGCAGTTATGGGGGACTAGGTCCAACCTACGAGCAGTACTTC. Its protein product is CASSYGGLGPTYEQYF.

The rearrangement uses TRBV6-1 and TRBJ2-7; D gene uncertain. Germline V gene lookup returns CDR1 MNHNS and CDR2 SASEGT. The CDR3 consists of 14 residues. Trimming took 6 bases from V and 0 from J, leaving 12 bases between them. The CDR3 is CASSLYPSSYEQYF. The DNA for the CDR3 is TGTGCCAGCAGCCTTTATCCCAGCTCCTACGAGCAGTACTTC.

The chain is built from TRBV5-4 and TRBJ1-4; D not certain. The CDR3 loop spans 16 amino acids. Germline values: CDR1 SGHNT, CDR2 YYREEE (reference sequence). V dropped 4 bases and J dropped 1 base, with 14 bases sitting between them. The CDR3 loop is CASSPWPEGTNEKLFF. DNA of the CDR3: TGTGCCAGCAGCCCTTGGCCTGAGGGAACTAATGAAAAACTGTTTTTT.

V is TRBV27 and J is TRBJ2-1; 9 bases are shared with TRBD2. The CDR3 loop spans 14 amino acids. The ends lost 7 bases at V and 6 bases at J; junction bases unmatched: 7. Looked up from germline, CDR1 is MNHEY and CDR2 is SMNVEV (reference sequence). DNA of the CDR3: TGTGCCAGCAATAGACTAGCGGACTTCAATGAGCAGTTCTTC. The encoded protein is CASNRLADFNEQFF.

This chain links TRBV4-1 with TRBJ1-1; perhaps TRBD1 as D (6 bases). The CDR3 covers 15 residues. V was pared by 5 bases and J by 5 bases, with 18 bases between. CDR1 is MGHRA and CDR2 is YSYEKL in the germline V gene. The CDR3 spells CASSYRSGVWTEAFF. CDR3 DNA: TGCGCCAGCAGCTATCGTTCAGGGGTATGGACTGAAGCTTTCTTT.

The J gene is TRBJ1-2, the V gene TRBV2; tentative D call: TRBD1 (6 bases). Trimming took off 1 base at V and 8 bases at J, with 14 bases between the two ends. The germline CDR1 and CDR2 sequences are SNHLY and FYNNEI. This CDR3 region has 14 residues. The CDR3: CASSEEQGYVGYTF. The CDR3 nucleotides read TGTGCCAGCAGTGAAGAGCAGGGGTATGTCGGCTACACCTTC.

V usage is TRBV5-1 and J usage is TRBJ2-1; no definite D call. CDR1 is SGHRS, CDR2 YFSETQ, per germline. This CDR3 contains 14 residues. With 3 bases removed from V and 6 bases from J, the gap between germline ends came to 13 bases. This chain's CDR3 is CASSSLQNGNEQFF. As DNA, the CDR3 is TGCGCCAGCAGCTCCCTCCAGAATGGCAATGAGCAGTTCTTC.

The chain carries TRBV7-2 and TRBJ1-1; D is unresolved. Per the germline V gene, CDR1 is SGHTA and CDR2 is FQGNSA. The V and J ends lost 1 base and 5 bases respectively, with 11 bases between them. There are 14 residues in the CDR3. Here the CDR3 DNA reads TGTGCCAGCAGCTTAGTAACAGATGGGACTGAAGCTTTCTTT. Its translation: CASSLVTDGTEAFF.

The CDR3 coding sequence is TGTGCCACCAGCAGAGATATAATCGCAGATACGCAGTATTTT. Translating it yields CATSRDIIADTQYF. The chain is built from TRBV15 and TRBJ2-3, with D uncertain. Germline CDR1 LNHNV, CDR2 YYDKDF (reference sequence). With 0 bases removed from V and 4 bases from J, the gap between germline ends came to 8 bases. There are 14 residues in the CDR3.